The T cell receptor beta chain under discussion was sequenced for a study of CXCR3-negative and CXCR3-positive naive CD8 T cells. The CDR3 sequence is 13 residues long. Germline V CDR1 and CDR2: SGHTA, FQGTGA. UMI-labeled TRB cDNA libraries were prepared by 5' RACE. Following a re-call of the 5' RACE reads, TCRdb has one entry per CDR3 protein and lacks DNA. Recorded here are around 26,000 distinct CDR3 sequences; the top ten clones represent 2.8%. Notes on this clonotype: Its antigen is unknown.

Overall study results and limits: Between one naive subset and the other, surface CD5 was comparable, and TCR strength was inferred from TRB CDR3 properties.

The TCR sequence derives from a human donor in good health. Some clones in this sample may be carry-over from other donors' samples. The sample comprised naive CXCR3- CD8+ T cells from blood. Sample subset: CD45RO-CCR7+CD27+CD95- naive CD8+ T cells lacking CXCR3 (TNR3-). The V gene is TRBV7-3, the J gene TRBJ2-1; TCRdb picks TRBD1, but there is no DNA to check that call. CDR3 sequence reads: CASSLAGGPEQFF.